This is a list of T cell receptor beta chains from one sample in a study of blood T cells in healthy people across ages. TCRdb redid the calling of the 5' RACE reads with MiXCR, one entry per CDR3 protein. The data contain hundreds of thousands of distinct CDR3 sequences, around 45% of them seen just once; the ten biggest clones take up about 19%. Source material: blood. The origin of the receptors is a man aged 60-69 years in good health. Both conserved end residues are trimmed from each CDR3. Only some rows state a clone size, as once, few, many or a class for expanded clones.

clone size: -
J gene: TRBJ1-6
V gene: TRBV4-3
CDR3 protein: ASSQDPSSYNSPLH

clone size: -
J gene: TRBJ2-7
V gene: TRBV12-3/TRBV12-4
CDR3 protein: ASSPGTRQY

clone size: -
J gene: TRBJ1-5
V gene: TRBV19
CDR3 protein: ASSIESSNQPQH

clone size: -
J gene: TRBJ1-6
V gene: TRBV28
CDR3 protein: ASSPRTISPLH

clone size: few
J gene: TRBJ2-3
V gene: TRBV27
CDR3 protein: ASRPGAIDTQY

clone size: -
J gene: TRBJ2-5
V gene: TRBV4-3
CDR3 protein: ASSQDVLGQGQETQY

clone size: -
J gene: TRBJ1-2
V gene: TRBV7-8
CDR3 protein: ASSLRQGAEGYT

clone size: many
J gene: TRBJ2-2
V gene: TRBV30
CDR3 protein: AWSVGTDTGELF

clone size: -
J gene: TRBJ2-6
V gene: TRBV6-1
CDR3 protein: ASRPRQGLIGSGANVLN

clone size: -
J gene: TRBJ2-1
V gene: TRBV6-1
CDR3 protein: ASKKDPGTGLGNEQF

clone size: -
J gene: TRBJ1-4
V gene: TRBV3-1
CDR3 protein: ASSQAGTEKLF

clone size: -
J gene: TRBJ1-1
V gene: TRBV18
CDR3 protein: ASSPGGAPNTEAF

clone size: -
J gene: TRBJ2-7
V gene: TRBV12-5
CDR3 protein: ASGFKGYEQY

clone size: -
J gene: TRBJ2-1
V gene: TRBV6-1
CDR3 protein: ASRRISSGGAGEQF

clone size: few
J gene: TRBJ2-5
V gene: TRBV11-3
CDR3 protein: ASTSGGSGQETQY

clone size: -
J gene: TRBJ2-3
V gene: TRBV6-5
CDR3 protein: ASRRWTSGNTDTQY

clone size: -
J gene: TRBJ1-2
V gene: TRBV4-1
CDR3 protein: ASSQRLLPGLHGYT

clone size: -
J gene: TRBJ2-1
V gene: TRBV2
CDR3 protein: ASSPLAGGFREQF

clone size: many
J gene: TRBJ2-7
V gene: TRBV5-1
CDR3 protein: ASSLSFNEQY

clone size: -
J gene: TRBJ2-7
V gene: TRBV6-2/TRBV6-3
CDR3 protein: ASSSLEQPYEQY

clone size: -
J gene: TRBJ2-3
V gene: TRBV19
CDR3 protein: ASRRQQSSTDTQY

clone size: -
J gene: TRBJ1-3
V gene: TRBV3-1
CDR3 protein: ASSQDVGRRGNTIY

clone size: -
J gene: TRBJ1-1
V gene: TRBV18
CDR3 protein: ASSLGQGEAF

clone size: many
J gene: TRBJ2-7
V gene: TRBV7-9
CDR3 protein: ASSFLAGMNEQY

clone size: many
J gene: TRBJ2-4
V gene: TRBV7-2
CDR3 protein: ASSLRGIQY

clone size: -
J gene: TRBJ1-2
V gene: TRBV4-3
CDR3 protein: ASSQEVGFGYT

clone size: many
J gene: TRBJ1-2
V gene: TRBV6-2/TRBV6-3
CDR3 protein: ASRKTGYGYT

clone size: -
J gene: TRBJ2-7
V gene: TRBV12-3/TRBV12-4
CDR3 protein: ASSLWTGGLYEQY

clone size: many
J gene: TRBJ2-5
V gene: TRBV29-1
CDR3 protein: SVEAEIQETQY

clone size: -
J gene: TRBJ2-7
V gene: TRBV20-1
CDR3 protein: SAERQGLSYEQY

clone size: -
J gene: -
V gene: TRBV25-1
CDR3 protein: ASSESAGGGAFIETQY

clone size: many
J gene: TRBJ2-7
V gene: TRBV29-1
CDR3 protein: SVGANYMDEQY

clone size: -
J gene: TRBJ2-6
V gene: TRBV7-2
CDR3 protein: ASGLAVPGGAGANVLT

clone size: -
J gene: TRBJ2-3
V gene: TRBV20-1
CDR3 protein: SARLETSTDTQY

clone size: few
J gene: TRBJ2-6
V gene: TRBV7-2
CDR3 protein: ASSRITTGSGANVLT

clone size: -
J gene: TRBJ1-5
V gene: TRBV2
CDR3 protein: ASSDRISNQPQH

clone size: many
J gene: TRBJ1-1
V gene: TRBV16
CDR3 protein: ASSLQGLGTEAF

clone size: -
J gene: TRBJ2-1
V gene: TRBV12-3/TRBV12-4
CDR3 protein: ASSLSKKTSGDLYNEQF

clone size: few
J gene: TRBJ1-4
V gene: TRBV6-1
CDR3 protein: ASSEVHGSRKLF